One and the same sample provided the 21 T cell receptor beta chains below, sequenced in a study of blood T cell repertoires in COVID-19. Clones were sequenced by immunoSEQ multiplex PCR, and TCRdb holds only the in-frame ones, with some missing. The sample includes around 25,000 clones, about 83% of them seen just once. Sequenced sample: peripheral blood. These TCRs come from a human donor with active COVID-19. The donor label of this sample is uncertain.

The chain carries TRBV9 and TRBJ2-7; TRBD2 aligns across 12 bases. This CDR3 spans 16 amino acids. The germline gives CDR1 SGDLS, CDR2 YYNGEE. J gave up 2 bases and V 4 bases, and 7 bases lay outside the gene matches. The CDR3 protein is CASSSPLAGGTYEQYF. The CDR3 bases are TGTGCCAGCAGCTCTCCCCTAGCGGGAGGGACCTACGAGCAGTACTTC.

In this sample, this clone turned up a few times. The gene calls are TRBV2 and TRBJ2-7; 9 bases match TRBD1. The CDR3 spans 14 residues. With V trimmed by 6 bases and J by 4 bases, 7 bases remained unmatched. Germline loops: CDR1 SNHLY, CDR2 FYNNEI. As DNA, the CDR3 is TGTGCCAGCAGCGGGGACAGGGTACTTTACGAGCAGTACTTC. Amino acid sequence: CASSGDRVLYEQYF.

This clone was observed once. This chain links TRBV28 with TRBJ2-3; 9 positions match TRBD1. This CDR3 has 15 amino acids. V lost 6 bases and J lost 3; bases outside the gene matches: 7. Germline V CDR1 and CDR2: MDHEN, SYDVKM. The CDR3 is CASSSGTGRTDTQYF. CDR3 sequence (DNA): TGTGCCAGCAGCAGTGGGACAGGGAGAACAGATACGCAGTATTTT.

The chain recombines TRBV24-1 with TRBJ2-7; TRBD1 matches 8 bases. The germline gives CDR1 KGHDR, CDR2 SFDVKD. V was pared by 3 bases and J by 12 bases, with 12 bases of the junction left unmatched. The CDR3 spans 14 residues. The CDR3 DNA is TGTGCCACCAGTGATCCTCACCCCCGGACAGGGATGTACTTC. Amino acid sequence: CATSDPHPRTGMYF.

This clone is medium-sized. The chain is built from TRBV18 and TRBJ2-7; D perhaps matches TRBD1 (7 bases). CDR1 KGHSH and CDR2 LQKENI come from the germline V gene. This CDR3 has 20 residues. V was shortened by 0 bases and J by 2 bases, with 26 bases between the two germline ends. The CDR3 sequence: CASSPPLEGSPTGSPYEQYF. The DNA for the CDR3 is TGTGCCAGCTCACCACCCCTGGAGGGATCCCCGACAGGGAGTCCCTACGAGCAGTACTTC.

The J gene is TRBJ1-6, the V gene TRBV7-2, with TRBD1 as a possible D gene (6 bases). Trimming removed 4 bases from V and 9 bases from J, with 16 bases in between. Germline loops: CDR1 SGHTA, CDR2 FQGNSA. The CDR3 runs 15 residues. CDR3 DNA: TGTGCCAGCAGCTCTCTCAGGGGAGATGGTTCACCCCTCCACTTT. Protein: CASSSLRGDGSPLHF.

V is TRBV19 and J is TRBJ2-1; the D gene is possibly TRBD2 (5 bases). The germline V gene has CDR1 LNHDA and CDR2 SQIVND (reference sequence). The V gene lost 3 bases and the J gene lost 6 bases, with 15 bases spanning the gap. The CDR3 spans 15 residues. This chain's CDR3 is CASSIGSGIANEQFF. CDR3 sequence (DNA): TGTGCCAGTAGTATCGGGTCGGGAATTGCCAATGAGCAGTTCTTC.

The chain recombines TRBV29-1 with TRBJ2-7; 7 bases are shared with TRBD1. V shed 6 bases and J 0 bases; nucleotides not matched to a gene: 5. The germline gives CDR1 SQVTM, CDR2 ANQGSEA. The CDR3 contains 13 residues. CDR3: CSVMTGSSYEQYF. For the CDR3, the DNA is TGCAGCGTGATGACAGGGAGCTCCTACGAGCAGTACTTC.

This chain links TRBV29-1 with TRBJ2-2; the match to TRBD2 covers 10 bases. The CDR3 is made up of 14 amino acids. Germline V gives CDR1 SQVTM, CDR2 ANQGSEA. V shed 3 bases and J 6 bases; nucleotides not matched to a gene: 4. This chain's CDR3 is CSVDGLAGAGELFF. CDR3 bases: TGCAGCGTTGACGGTCTAGCGGGAGCCGGGGAGCTGTTTTTT.

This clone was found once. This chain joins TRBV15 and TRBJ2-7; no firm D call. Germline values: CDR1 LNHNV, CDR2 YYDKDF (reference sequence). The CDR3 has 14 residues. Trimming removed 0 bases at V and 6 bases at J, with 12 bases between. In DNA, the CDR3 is TGTGCCACCAGCAGAGACCACGGAGCTGGCGAGCAGTACTTC. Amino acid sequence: CATSRDHGAGEQYF.

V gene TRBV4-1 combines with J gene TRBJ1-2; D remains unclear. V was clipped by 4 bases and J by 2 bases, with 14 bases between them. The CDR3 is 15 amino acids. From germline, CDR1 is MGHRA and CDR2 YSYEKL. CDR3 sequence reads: CASSPPGGRNYGYTF. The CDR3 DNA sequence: TGCGCCAGCAGCCCCCCCGGCGGGAGGAACTATGGCTACACCTTC.

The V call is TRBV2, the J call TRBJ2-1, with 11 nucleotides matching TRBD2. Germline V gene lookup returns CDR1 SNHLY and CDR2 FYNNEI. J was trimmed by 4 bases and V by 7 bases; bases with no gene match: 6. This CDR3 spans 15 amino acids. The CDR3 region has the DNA TGTGCCAGCACTTACGGGACTAGCGGTTACAATGAGCAGTTCTTC. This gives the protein CASTYGTSGYNEQFF.

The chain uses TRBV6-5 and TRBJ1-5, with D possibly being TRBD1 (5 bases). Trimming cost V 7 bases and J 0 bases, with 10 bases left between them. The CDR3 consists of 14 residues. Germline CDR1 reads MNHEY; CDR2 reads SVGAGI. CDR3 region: CASKGGDSNQPQHF. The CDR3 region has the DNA TGTGCCAGCAAGGGAGGGGATAGCAATCAGCCCCAGCATTTT.

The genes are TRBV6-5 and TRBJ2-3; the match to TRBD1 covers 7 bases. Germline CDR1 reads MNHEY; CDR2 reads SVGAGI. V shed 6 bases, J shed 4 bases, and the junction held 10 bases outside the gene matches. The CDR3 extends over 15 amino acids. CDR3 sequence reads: CASSLDRALPDTQYF. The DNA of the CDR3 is TGTGCCAGCAGCCTCGACAGGGCGCTGCCAGATACGCAGTATTTT.

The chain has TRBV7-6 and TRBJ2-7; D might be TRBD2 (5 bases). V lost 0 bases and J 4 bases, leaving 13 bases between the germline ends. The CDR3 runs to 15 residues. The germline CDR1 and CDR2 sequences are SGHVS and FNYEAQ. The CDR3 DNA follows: TGTGCCAGCAGCTTAGCGGTCGGGAAGGGTTACGAGCAGTACTTC. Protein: CASSLAVGKGYEQYF.

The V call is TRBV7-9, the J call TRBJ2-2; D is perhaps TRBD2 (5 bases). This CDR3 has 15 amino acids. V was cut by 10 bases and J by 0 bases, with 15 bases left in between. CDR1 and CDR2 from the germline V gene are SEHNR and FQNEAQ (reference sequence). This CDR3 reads CANTDKEANTGELFF. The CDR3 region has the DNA TGTGCCAACACTGATAAGGAGGCGAACACCGGGGAGCTGTTTTTT. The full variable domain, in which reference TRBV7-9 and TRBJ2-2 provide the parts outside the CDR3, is DTGVSQNPRHKITKRGQNVTFRCDPISEHNRLYWYRQTLGQGPEFLTYFQNEAQLEKSRLLSDRFSAERPKGSFSTLEIQRTEQGDSAMYLCANTDKEANTGELFFGEGSRLTVL.

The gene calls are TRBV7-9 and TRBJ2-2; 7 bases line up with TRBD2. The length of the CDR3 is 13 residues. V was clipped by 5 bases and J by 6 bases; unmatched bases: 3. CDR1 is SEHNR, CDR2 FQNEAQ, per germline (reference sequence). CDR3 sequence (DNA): TGTGCCAGCAGCCCGACTAGCTCCGGGGAGCTGTTTTTT. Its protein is CASSPTSSGELFF.

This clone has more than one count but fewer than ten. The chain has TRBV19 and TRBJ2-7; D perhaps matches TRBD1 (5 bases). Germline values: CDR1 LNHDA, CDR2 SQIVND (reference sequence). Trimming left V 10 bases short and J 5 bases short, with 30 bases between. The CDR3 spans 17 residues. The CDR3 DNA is TGTGCCACCACCCCGGGCCCCCGACAGTCCGGTTGGGACGAGCAGTACTTC. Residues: CATTPGPRQSGWDEQYF.

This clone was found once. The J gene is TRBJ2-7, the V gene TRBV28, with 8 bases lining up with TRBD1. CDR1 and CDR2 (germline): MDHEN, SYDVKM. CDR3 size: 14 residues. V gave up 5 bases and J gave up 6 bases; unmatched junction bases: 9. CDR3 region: CASSLMWTGSEQYF. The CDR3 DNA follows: TGTGCCAGCAGTCTCATGTGGACAGGGAGCGAGCAGTACTTC. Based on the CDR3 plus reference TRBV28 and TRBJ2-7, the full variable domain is DVKVTQSSRYLVKRTGEKVFLECVQDMDHENMFWYRQDPGLGLRLIYFSYDVKMKEKGDIPEGYSVSREKKERFSLILESASTNQTSMYLCASSLMWTGSEQYFGPGTRLTVT.

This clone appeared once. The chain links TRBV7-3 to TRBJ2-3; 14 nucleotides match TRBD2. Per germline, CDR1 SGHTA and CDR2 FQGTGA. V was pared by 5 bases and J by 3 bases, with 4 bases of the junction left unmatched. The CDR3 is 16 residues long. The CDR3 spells CASSTRLAGGTDTQYF. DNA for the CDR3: TGTGCCAGCAGCACACGACTAGCGGGGGGGACAGATACGCAGTATTTT.

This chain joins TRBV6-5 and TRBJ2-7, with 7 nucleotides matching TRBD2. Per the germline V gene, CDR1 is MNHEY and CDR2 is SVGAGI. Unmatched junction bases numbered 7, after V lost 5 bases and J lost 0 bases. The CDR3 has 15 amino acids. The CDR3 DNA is TGTGCCAGCAGTCCCGTTGGCGGGGGCTCCTACGAGCAGTACTTC. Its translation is CASSPVGGGSYEQYF.